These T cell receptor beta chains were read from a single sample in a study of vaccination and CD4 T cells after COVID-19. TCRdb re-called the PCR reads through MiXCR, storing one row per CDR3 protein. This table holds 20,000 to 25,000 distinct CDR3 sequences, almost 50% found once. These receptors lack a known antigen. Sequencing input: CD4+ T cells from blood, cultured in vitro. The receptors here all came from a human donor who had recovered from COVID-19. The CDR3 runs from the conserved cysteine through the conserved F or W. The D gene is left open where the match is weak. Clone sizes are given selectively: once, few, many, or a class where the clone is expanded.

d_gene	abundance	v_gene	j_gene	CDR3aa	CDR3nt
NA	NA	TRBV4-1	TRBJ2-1	CASSQAYTQYNEQFF	TGCGCCAGCAGCCAAGCTTATACCCAATACAATGAGCAGTTCTTC
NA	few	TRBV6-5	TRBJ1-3	CASSYDGAATGNTIYF	TGTGCCAGCAGTTACGACGGGGCTGCAACTGGAAACACCATATATTTT
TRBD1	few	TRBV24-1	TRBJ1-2	CAAGQEGHYGYTF	TGTGCCGCGGGACAGGAGGGCCACTATGGCTACACCTTC
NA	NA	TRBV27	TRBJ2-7	CASSLLGVGSYEQYF	TGTGCCAGCAGTTTGCTAGGGGTCGGTTCCTACGAGCAGTACTTC
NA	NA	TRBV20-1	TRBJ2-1	CSASNQRGQFF	TGCAGTGCTAGTAACCAGCGCGGGCAGTTCTTC
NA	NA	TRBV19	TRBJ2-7	CASSRTRPSTEQYF	TGTGCCAGTAGCAGGACTCGCCCGAGCACCGAGCAGTACTTC
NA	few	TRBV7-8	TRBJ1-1	CASSYDEVNTEAFF	TGTGCCAGCAGCTACGACGAGGTAAACACTGAAGCTTTCTTT
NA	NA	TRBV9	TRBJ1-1	CASSPTGDTTEAFF	TGTGCCAGCAGCCCCACAGGCGATACCACTGAAGCTTTCTTT
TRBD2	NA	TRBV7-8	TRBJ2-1	CASSLAGLAGGRGSYNEQFF	TGTGCCAGCAGCTTAGCGGGGCTAGCGGGAGGGAGGGGCTCCTACAATGAGCAGTTCTTC
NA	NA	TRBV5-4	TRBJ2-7	CASSSGGSYEQYF	TGTGCCAGCAGCTCCGGTGGGTCCTACGAGCAGTACTTC
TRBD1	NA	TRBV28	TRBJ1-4	CASRLQGVDEKLFF	TGTGCCAGCAGACTACAGGGGGTGGATGAAAAACTGTTTTTT
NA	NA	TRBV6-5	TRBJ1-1	CASSYSRGTEAFF	TGTGCCAGCAGTTACTCTCGAGGAACTGAAGCTTTCTTT
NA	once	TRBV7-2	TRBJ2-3	CASSLGHSSTDTQYF	TGTGCCAGCAGCTTGGGTCACTCTAGCACAGATACGCAGTATTTT
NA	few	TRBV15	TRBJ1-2	CATSSQLNYGYTF	TGTGCCACCAGCTCCCAGTTAAACTATGGCTACACCTTC
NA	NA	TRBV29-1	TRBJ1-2	CSVEDLGRRGYTF	TGCAGCGTTGAAGATCTCGGACGGAGGGGCTACACCTTC
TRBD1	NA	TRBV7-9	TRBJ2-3	CASSSYRGRKDTQYF	TGTGCCAGCAGCTCCTACAGGGGGCGGAAAGATACGCAGTATTTT
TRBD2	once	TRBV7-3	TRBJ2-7	CASSLGLAGAYEQYF	TGTGCCAGCAGCTTAGGGCTAGCGGGAGCCTACGAGCAGTACTTC
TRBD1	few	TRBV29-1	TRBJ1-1	CSVYRGAEAFF	TGCAGCGTATACAGGGGGGCGGAAGCTTTCTTT
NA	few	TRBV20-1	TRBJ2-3	CSARDDLARGTDTQYF	TGCAGTGCTAGAGATGACTTGGCTAGGGGCACAGATACGCAGTATTTT
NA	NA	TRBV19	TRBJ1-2	CASGLVGYGYTF	TGTGCCTCGGGCCTGGTCGGCTATGGCTACACCTTC
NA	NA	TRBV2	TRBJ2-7	CASSELGALLEQYF	TGTGCCAGCAGTGAATTAGGGGCTTTACTGGAGCAGTACTTC
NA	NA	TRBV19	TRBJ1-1	CASSHQGRDTEAFF	TGTGCCAGTAGTCACCAGGGAAGGGACACTGAAGCTTTCTTT
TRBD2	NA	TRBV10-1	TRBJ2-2	CASSRLAGDDTGELFF	TGCGCCAGCAGTCGACTAGCGGGAGACGACACCGGGGAGCTGTTTTTT
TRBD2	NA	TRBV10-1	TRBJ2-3	CASSDPERDFTDTQYF	TGCGCCAGCAGTGATCCGGAGCGGGACTTCACAGATACGCAGTATTTT
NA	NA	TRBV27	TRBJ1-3	CASPRKFSGNTIYF	TGTGCCAGCCCCAGAAAATTCTCTGGAAACACCATATATTTT
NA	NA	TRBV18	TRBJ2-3	CASSPFSGDTQYF	TGTGCCAGCTCACCCTTCAGTGGGGATACGCAGTATTTT
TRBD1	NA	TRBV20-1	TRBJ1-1	CSARLGTENTEAFF	TGCAGTGCTAGACTCGGGACAGAGAACACTGAAGCTTTCTTT
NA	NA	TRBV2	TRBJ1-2	CASRKGGNNYGYTF	TGTGCCAGCAGGAAGGGGGGAAATAACTATGGCTACACCTTC
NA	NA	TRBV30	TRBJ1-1	CAWSFAANTEAFF	TGTGCCTGGAGTTTCGCGGCCAACACTGAAGCTTTCTTT
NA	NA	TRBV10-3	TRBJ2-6	CAISERTIGSSGANVLTF	TGTGCCATCAGTGAGAGGACGATCGGAAGCTCTGGGGCCAACGTCCTGACTTTC
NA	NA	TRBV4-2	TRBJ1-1	CASSQEHKNTEAFF	TGTGCCAGCAGCCAAGAACATAAGAACACTGAAGCTTTCTTT
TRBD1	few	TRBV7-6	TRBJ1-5	CASSSQGGINQPQHF	TGTGCCAGCAGCTCCCAGGGGGGTATCAATCAGCCCCAGCATTTT
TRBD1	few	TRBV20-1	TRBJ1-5	CSASPGTGSVQPQHF	TGCAGTGCTTCCCCCGGGACAGGGTCTGTTCAGCCCCAGCATTTT
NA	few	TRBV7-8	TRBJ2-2	CASSLGVGADGELFF	TGTGCCAGCAGCCTGGGGGTGGGGGCTGACGGGGAGCTGTTTTTT
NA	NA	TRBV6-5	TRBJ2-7	CASSLSRAYSYEQYF	TGTGCCAGCAGTTTGTCCAGGGCGTATTCCTACGAGCAGTACTTC
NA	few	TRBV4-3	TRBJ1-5	CASSQEREDQPQHF	TGCGCCAGCAGCCAAGAGCGGGAAGATCAGCCCCAGCATTTT
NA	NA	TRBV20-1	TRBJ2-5	CSARDDRGETQYF	TGCAGTGCTAGAGATGACCGAGGAGAGACCCAGTACTTC
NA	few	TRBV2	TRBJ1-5	CASSEWAGAQHF	TGTGCCAGCAGTGAGTGGGCAGGGGCCCAGCATTTT
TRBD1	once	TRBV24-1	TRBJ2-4	CATSERGQGLAKNIQYF	TGTGCCACCAGTGAACGGGGACAGGGACTAGCCAAAAACATTCAGTACTTC